A selection of T cell receptor beta chains follows, all from one sample in a study of beta chain features in type 1 diabetes. Assay used: immunoSEQ multiplex PCR; TCRdb lists only in-frame clones, some missing. This table holds under 800,000 clones, 15% to 18% found once. The sample was naive CD4+ T cells from blood. All receptors derive from a man in his late teens or twenties in good health. Both conserved end residues are part of each CDR3. Fields, in order: D gene, clone size, V gene, J gene, CDR3 DNA, CDR3 protein. D genes are given only for firm matches. Size tells how often a clone was seen (once, few, many) or the class of an expanded clone, and some rows leave it out.

-	few	TRBV7-2	TRBJ2-7	TGTGCCAGCAGCTTAGGGAGCGCCGAGCAGTACTTC	CASSLGSAEQYF
-	few	TRBV20-1	TRBJ2-5	TGCAGTGTCTGGAGAGAGACCCAGTACTTC	CSVWRETQYF
-	-	TRBV7-6	TRBJ2-6	TGTGCCAGCAGCTCGCGGACACTTGGGGCCAACGTCCTGACTTTC	CASSSRTLGANVLTF
TRBD1	-	TRBV18	TRBJ1-1	TGTGCCAGCTCACCCTCGGCAGGGGGCACTGAAGCTTTCTTT	CASSPSAGGTEAFF
-	-	TRBV19	TRBJ1-5	TGTGCCAGTAGTATCGGTCAATATAGCAATCAGCCCCAGCATTTT	CASSIGQYSNQPQHF
TRBD1	-	TRBV27	TRBJ2-7	TGTGCCAGCACCCCCGGGACAGGGATCTACGAGCAGTACTTC	CASTPGTGIYEQYF
-	-	TRBV9	TRBJ2-1	TGTGCCAGCAGCGTGGGGCGTAATCACTACAATGAGCAGTTCTTC	CASSVGRNHYNEQFF
-	-	TRBV6-5	TRBJ2-7	TGTGCCAGCAGTTACTCGGCCCCCTCCTACGAGCAGTACTTC	CASSYSAPSYEQYF
-	few	TRBV2	TRBJ1-1	TGTGCCAGCAGGACAGGTAATCTAAACACTGAAGCTTTCTTT	CASRTGNLNTEAFF
TRBD2	-	TRBV9	TRBJ2-1	TGTGCCAGCAGCGTCACCGGACTAGCGGGGGTCGAGCAGTTCTTC	CASSVTGLAGVEQFF
-	few	TRBV7-2	TRBJ2-3	TGTGCCAGCAGCCGCTCCCCTTTAGCAGATACGCAGTATTTT	CASSRSPLADTQYF
TRBD2	-	TRBV6-5	TRBJ2-5	TGTGCCAGCAGGGGACTAGCGGTCCAAGAGACCCAGTACTTC	CASRGLAVQETQYF
TRBD1	-	TRBV27	TRBJ2-1	TGTGCCAGCAGCTACCAGGGACAGGGCGGGGTAAATGAGCAGTTCTTC	CASSYQGQGGVNEQFF
-	-	TRBV6-6	TRBJ2-7	TGTGCCAGCAGTTATTTAGGGGAGCAGTACTTC	CASSYLGEQYF
TRBD2	-	TRBV7-3	TRBJ2-7	TGTGCCAGCAGCTTCTCGGCGGGCACCGCTAGCGGAGTTTACGAGCAGTACTTC	CASSFSAGTASGVYEQYF
-	-	TRBV5-4	TRBJ2-7	TGTGCCAGCAGCTTGAGACGGGGCGAGCAGTACTTC	CASSLRRGEQYF